Below, 8 T cell receptor beta chains from the same sample are listed, as sequenced in a study of T cell responses to AZD1222 COVID-19 vaccine. Data came from immunoSEQ multiplex PCR; TCRdb stores just in-frame clones and leaves some out. The sample comprises about 120,000 clones, roughly 92% of which are singletons, and more than 2% rests with the top ten. This material consisted of peripheral blood, taken 28 days after the second AZD1222 dose. The receptors were sampled from an adult who received the AZD1222 COVID-19 vaccine.

This sequence joins TRBV2 and TRBJ2-7; D assignment may be TRBD1 or TRBD2 (6 bases each). This CDR3 spans 15 amino acids. CDR1 and CDR2 from the germline V gene are SNHLY and FYNNEI. The V end was cut by 6 bases, the J end by 6 bases, with 21 bases between. The CDR3 DNA sequence: TGTGCCAGCAGGCCCCTTGTAGGGGGGCCAGGCGAGCAGTACTTC. It specifies CASRPLVGGPGEQYF.

V usage is TRBV7-9 and J usage is TRBJ2-3; 9 nucleotides match TRBD2. This CDR3 has 17 residues. Trimming at V came to 4 bases and at J to 2 bases, leaving 10 bases not matched to a gene. CDR1 and CDR2 (germline): SEHNR, FQNEAQ (reference sequence). The DNA for the CDR3 is TGTGCCAGCAGCTCCCGGGCTGGCGGGGGGGCCACAGATACGCAGTATTTT. This translates into CASSSRAGGGATDTQYF.

The rearrangement joins TRBV2 to TRBJ2-7; D ambiguous. Trimming removed 5 bases from V and 4 bases from J, with 6 bases in between. CDR1 and CDR2 (germline): SNHLY, FYNNEI. This CDR3 comprises 11 residues. CDR3 DNA sequence: TGTGCCAGCAGTCCAAGGTACGAGCAGTACTTC. Its protein is CASSPRYEQYF.

The genes are TRBV19 and TRBJ2-1; TRBD1 is a possible D gene (6 bases). V lost 5 bases and J 7 bases, leaving 15 bases between the germline ends. CDR1 and CDR2 (germline): LNHDA, SQIVND (reference sequence). The CDR3 loop spans 14 amino acids. The CDR3 DNA reads as TGTGCCAGTAGTGCTGGGGACAAATTGAATGAGCAGTTCTTC. Its protein product is CASSAGDKLNEQFF.

CDR3 loop: CASSSRTGGNTGELFF. In DNA form, the CDR3 reads TGTGCCAGCAGCTCCAGGACAGGGGGAAACACCGGGGAGCTGTTTTTT. The chain uses TRBV5-4 and TRBJ2-2, with 10 positions matching TRBD1. The CDR3 has 16 amino acids. The V and J ends lost 3 bases and 2 bases, in that order; junction bases with no gene match: 4. Per germline, CDR1 SGHNT and CDR2 YYREEE (reference sequence).

The V gene is TRBV5-1, the J gene TRBJ2-1; D is undetermined. The V gene lost 4 bases and the J gene lost 6 bases, with 8 bases spanning the gap. CDR1 is SGHRS, CDR2 YFSETQ, per germline. The CDR3 length is 12 residues. CDR3 region: CASSLLGNEQFF. The CDR3 nucleotides read TGCGCCAGCAGCCTACTCGGCAATGAGCAGTTCTTC.

The sample holds one count of this clone. The rearrangement joins TRBV19 to TRBJ1-2; 7 positions match TRBD1. The CDR3 is 13 amino acids. Trimming removed 5 bases from V and 5 bases from J; junction bases left unmatched: 5. Germline loops: CDR1 LNHDA, CDR2 SQIVND (reference sequence). DNA of the CDR3: TGTGCCAGTAGTCTAACGACAGGGTATGGCTACACCTTC. Its protein product is CASSLTTGYGYTF.

This clone has only a few counts. V usage is TRBV6-6 and J usage is TRBJ2-7; TRBD1 matches at 7 bases. CDR1 and CDR2 (germline): MNHNY, SVGAGI (reference sequence). Trimming took 2 bases from V and 5 from J; bases not matched to a gene: 0. The CDR3 length is 12 residues. In DNA, the CDR3 is TGTGCCAGCAGTTACGGGACAGACGAGCAGTACTTC. Translation: CASSYGTDEQYF.